This T cell receptor beta chain appears in the sequencing data of a study of T-cell reconstitution after alpha-beta-depleted transplantation in children. Whole-study results and caveats: Two months or so post-transplant, alpha-beta T cells reportedly derived from several hundred expanded graft clones. In some patients, recipient T cells and intrathymic progenitors surviving conditioning explained high day-60 diversity. At the one-year point after transplant, T-cell counts and TCRbeta diversity were found to come mostly from T cells that had been newly produced.

In the case of this clonotype: Its matching antigen is unknown.

Unique molecular identifiers were built into the TCRbeta library. One entry per CDR3 protein results from TCRdb running MiXCR on the PCR reads. The sample gives about 980,000 distinct CDR3 sequences, about 31% of which show up once; over 25% is in the top ten. The V gene lost 6 bases and the J gene lost 3 bases, with 14 bases spanning the gap. The CDR3 totals 14 residues. Germline V gene data show CDR1 as MGHRA and CDR2 as YSYEKL. The receptor was isolated from a boy younger than two who had a stem cell transplant for SCID, so the T cells may come from the graft donor. Sequencing was performed on PBMCs, mostly from graft donor cells, taken 360 days after TCRalphabeta/CD19-depleted stem cell transplant. The chain uses TRBV4-1 and TRBJ2-5; D is ambiguous. Here the CDR3 DNA reads TGCGCCAGCAGTTCTATTCCCCGGAAAGAGACCCAGTACTTC. Protein: CASSSIPRKETQYF.